The present entry profiles one TCR beta chain with its context. The DNA is left out, because the CDR3 cannot be placed on it with certainty; the CDR3 is given as TCRdb lists it. Germline V gene sequence: CDR1 SQVTM, CDR2 ANQGSEA. The CDR3 sequence runs 15 residues, both termini included. Blood RNA was derived from unsorted whole blood, and germline DNA was extracted too. The researchers produced TCR beta cDNA from about 510 ng total RNA with a constant-region primer. What produced the TCR beta libraries was three nested multiplex PCR rounds using slightly modified ARM-PCR. Each of the first two PCR rounds ran roughly 9 cycles with TRBV1-TRBV30 forward and C-beta reverse primers. TCRdb recomputed calls from the multiplex PCR reads with MiXCR, one row per CDR3 protein. The data show 300,000 to 350,000 distinct CDR3 sequences, roughly 61% seen once. The sample belongs to a study of tumor-infiltrating lymphocytes in primary liver carcinoma.

This receptor was identified in a man aged 40-50 years with primary liver carcinoma and hepatitis B virus infection. The chain carries TRBV29-1 and TRBJ2-2; the table's D gene call, TRBD1, was not cross checked with the DNA. Sequencing was performed on peripheral blood. CDR3: CSARVAGGNTWELLF.